This TCR beta chain was sequenced for a study of T cells in Graves' hyperthyroidism and ophthalmopathy. Graves' hyperthyroidism was deemed stable given no ophthalmopathy progression within 18 months. Researchers barred patients who had uncontrolled infection, other autoimmune disease, pregnancy or lactation. Clinical symptoms, serum thyroxine and TRAb, thyroid ultrasound and orbital computed tomography together formed the diagnostic basis. Researchers took RNA transcripts and amplified the TCR beta CDR3 regions from them. In the first-round RT-PCR of the TCR CDR3, the HTBI primer set was used. TCRdb reanalysed the multiplex PCR reads using MiXCR and keeps one entry per CDR3 protein. The repertoire holds about 110,000 distinct CDR3 sequences, with 15% to 20% as singletons. This TCR was recovered from a woman aged 50 to 60 with Graves' hyperthyroidism. Sequencing was carried out using blood.

As DNA, the CDR3 is TGTGCCAGCAGCCCCCGGACAGGGCGGGGAATTTATGGCTACACCTTC. It yields the protein CASSPRTGRGIYGYTF. V gene TRBV9 combines with J gene TRBJ1-2; 8 positions agree with TRBD1. Germline CDR1 SGDLS, CDR2 YYNGEE. The CDR3 has 16 amino acids. The junction had 13 bases not matched to a gene; V was cut back by 4 bases and J by 5 bases. The variable domain in full, completed from reference TRBV9 and TRBJ1-2, reads DSGVTQTPKHLITATGQRVTLRCSPRSGDLSVYWYQQSLDQGLQFLIQYYNGEERAKGNILERFSAQQFPDLHSELNLSSLELGDSALYFCASSPRTGRGIYGYTFGSGTRLTVV.